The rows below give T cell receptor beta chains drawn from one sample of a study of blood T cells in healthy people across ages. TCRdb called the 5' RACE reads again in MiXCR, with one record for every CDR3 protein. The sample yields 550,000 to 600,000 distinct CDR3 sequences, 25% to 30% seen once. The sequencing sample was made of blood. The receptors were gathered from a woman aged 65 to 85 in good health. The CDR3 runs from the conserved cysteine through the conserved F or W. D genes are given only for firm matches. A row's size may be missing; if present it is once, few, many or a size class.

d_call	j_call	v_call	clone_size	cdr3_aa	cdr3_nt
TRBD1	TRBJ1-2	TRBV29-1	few	CSVGQGAGYGYTF	TGCAGCGTTGGACAGGGGGCTGGCTATGGCTACACCTTC
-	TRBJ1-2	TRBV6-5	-	CASSYSAGPYGYTF	TGTGCCAGCAGTTACTCGGCAGGGCCTTATGGCTACACCTTC
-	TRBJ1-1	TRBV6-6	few	CASSDPSDAFF	TGTGCCAGCAGTGACCCATCGGATGCTTTCTTT
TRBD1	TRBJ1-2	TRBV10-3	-	CAIRQGGGYTF	TGTGCCATCCGACAGGGGGGCGGCTACACCTTC
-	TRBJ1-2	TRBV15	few	CATSRDTNGYTF	TGTGCCACCAGCAGAGATACGAATGGCTACACCTTC
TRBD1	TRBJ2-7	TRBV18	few	CASSQGQGYEQYF	TGTGCCAGCTCACAAGGACAGGGGTACGAGCAGTACTTC
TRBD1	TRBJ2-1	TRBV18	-	CASSPRTGGSVEQFF	TGTGCCAGCTCACCAAGGACAGGGGGGTCTGTCGAGCAGTTCTTC
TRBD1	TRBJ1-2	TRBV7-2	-	CASSFSDRGYRYTF	TGTGCCAGCAGCTTCTCGGACAGGGGTTATCGCTACACCTTC
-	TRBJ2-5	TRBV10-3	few	CAISEGRGETQYF	TGTGCCATCAGTGAGGGGCGAGGTGAGACCCAGTACTTC
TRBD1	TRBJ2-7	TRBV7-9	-	CASSASGTGSGQYF	TGTGCCAGCAGCGCTTCCGGGACAGGGTCGGGCCAGTACTTC
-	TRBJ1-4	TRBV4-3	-	CASSQEGRWNEKLFF	TGCGCCAGCAGCCAAGAGGGGAGGTGGAATGAAAAACTGTTTTTT
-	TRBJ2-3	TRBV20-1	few	CSARDIASSTDTQYF	TGCAGTGCTAGAGATATAGCGTCTAGCACAGATACGCAGTATTTT
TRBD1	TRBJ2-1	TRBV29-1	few	CSVVPGQGYNEQFF	TGCAGCGTTGTTCCGGGACAGGGATACAATGAGCAGTTCTTC
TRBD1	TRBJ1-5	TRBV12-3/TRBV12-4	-	CASSPGGLQPQHF	TGTGCCAGCAGCCCAGGGGGACTACAGCCCCAGCATTTT